One T cell receptor (beta chain) is described in this entry. What it binds is not known. TCRdb re-called the 5' RACE reads with MiXCR, one entry per CDR3 protein. The sample lists some 210,000 distinct CDR3 sequences; about 16% were seen once. The sample belongs to a study of identical twins. Broader study findings: For out-of-frame beta sequences, excess twin sharing was weaker. Insertions ran lower in abundant cord blood beta clonotypes, though not in memory repertoires.

These records were also assigned to another study, of T cells expressing NK-cell markers. From that report: Restriction of the sorted population to alpha-beta TCR T cells was achieved in several experiments with an anti-gamma-delta TCR antibody. Similarly, these clonotypes led the CD3+CD56-NKG2C+ fraction as well in four donors.

The origin of this receptor is a woman between 18 and 29 years old in good health. Sample: CD8+ T cells sorted from blood.

In nucleotides, the CDR3 is TGTGCCAGCTCACCCGGGACTAGCGGCGACGAGCAGTACTTC. This encodes CASSPGTSGDEQYF. This rearrangement joins TRBV18 to TRBJ2-7; 11 positions agree with TRBD2. Trimming removed 3 bases from V and 5 bases from J; junction bases left unmatched: 3. Germline values: CDR1 KGHSH, CDR2 LQKENI. The length of the CDR3 is 14 residues.